Following are 25 T cell receptor beta chains from one sample sequenced in a study of T cells in Graves' hyperthyroidism and ophthalmopathy. Amplification of TCR beta CDR3 regions used RNA as the template. HTBI primers were used for first-round RT-PCR of the TCR CDR3. TCRdb recomputed calls from the multiplex PCR reads with MiXCR, one row per CDR3 protein. The sample records fewer than 800,000 distinct CDR3 sequences, less than 20% being singletons. The source material was blood. Receptor source: a man aged 18 to 30 with Graves' hyperthyroidism.

This clonotype has only a few counts. The genes are TRBV2 and TRBJ1-4; D unresolved. The V and J ends lost 7 bases and 7 bases respectively, with 10 bases between them. Germline V lookup: CDR1 SNHLY, CDR2 FYNNEI. The CDR3 contains 12 residues. CDR3 protein: CASNLMGEKLFF. In nucleotides, the CDR3 is TGTGCCAGCAACTTGATGGGTGAAAAACTGTTTTTT.

The table lists this clonotype with many counts. This chain connects TRBV7-3 to TRBJ2-1; 14 bases line up with TRBD2. The CDR3 is 18 amino acids. Germline CDR1 SGHTA, CDR2 FQGTGA. J lost 8 bases, V lost 0 bases, and 9 bases had no gene match. The CDR3 protein is CASSLTGTSGRRWHEQFF. In DNA, the CDR3 is TGTGCCAGCAGCTTAACGGGGACTAGCGGGAGAAGGTGGCATGAGCAGTTCTTC.

This clonotype was counted only a few times. The CDR3 loop reads CASSQLGLAGEQFF. DNA for the CDR3: TGTGCCAGCAGCCAGCTGGGACTAGCGGGAGAGCAGTTCTTC. The chain couples TRBV14 to TRBJ2-1; 13 positions match TRBD2. V was pared by 3 bases and J by 10 bases, with 3 bases of the junction left unmatched. CDR1 and CDR2 (germline): SGHDN, FVKESK. This CDR3 region has 14 residues.

The sample holds many counts of this clonotype. V and J are TRBV12-3 or TRBV12-4 and TRBJ2-1, with TRBD2 matching 13 bases. With V trimmed by 6 bases and J by 6 bases, 5 bases remained unmatched. The CDR3 is made up of 15 amino acids. The CDR3 spells CASSQTSGRRNEQFF. CDR3 nucleotides: TGTGCCAGCAGCCAGACTAGCGGGAGGCGCAATGAGCAGTTCTTC.

This clonotype has a handful of counts. In nucleotides, the CDR3 is TGTGCCAGCAGCTTTGTGCGAGGGACTGAAGCTTTCTTT. Translation: CASSFVRGTEAFF. The genes are TRBV5-5 and TRBJ1-1, with D unresolved. Trimming removed 2 bases at V and 5 bases at J, with 10 bases between. The length of the CDR3 is 13 residues. Germline values: CDR1 SGHKS, CDR2 YYEKEE (reference sequence).

There are many counts of this clonotype. The chain has TRBV6-1 and TRBJ1-4; no clear D gene. This CDR3 region has 12 residues. Trimming stripped 6 bases from V and 6 bases from J, with 8 bases between. The germline CDR1 and CDR2 sequences are MNHNS and SASEGT. CDR3 residues: CASSAADEKLFF. The CDR3 DNA follows: TGTGCCAGCAGCGCAGCGGATGAAAAACTGTTTTTT.

About this clonotype itself: With a much larger clone just one base away, this may be a read error. The conserved closing phenylalanine or tryptophan is absent in this CDR3, likely reflecting a read error. The CDR3 reads CASSSRLAEYEQYL. CDR3 nucleotide sequence: TGTGCCAGCAGCTCTCGACTAGCAGAATACGAGCAGTACCTC. This sequence joins TRBV11-2 and TRBJ2-7; 7 nucleotides line up with TRBD2. Germline assignment: CDR1 SGHAT and CDR2 FQNNGV. V shed 4 bases and J 4 bases; nucleotides not matched to a gene: 7. The CDR3 is 14 residues long.

This clonotype was recorded many times. The chain links TRBV20-1 to TRBJ2-1, with 7 bases matching TRBD1. The trim removed 6 bases at V and 9 bases at J, leaving 8 bases unmatched. CDR1 is DFQATT, CDR2 SNEGSKA, per germline (reference sequence). This CDR3 has 12 amino acids. The CDR3 loop is CSAQRQGLEQFF. The CDR3 DNA sequence: TGCAGTGCCCAAAGACAGGGTCTTGAGCAGTTCTTC.

The sample holds many counts of this clonotype. This chain uses TRBV11-2 with TRBJ2-5; TRBD1 aligns across 9 bases. The germline V gene encodes CDR1 SGHAT and CDR2 FQNNGV. V lost 1 base and J lost 7; bases outside the gene matches: 7. The CDR3 runs 15 residues. The CDR3 spells CASSLGRTGERTQYF. In nucleotides, the CDR3 is TGTGCCAGCAGCTTAGGTCGGACAGGGGAAAGGACCCAGTACTTC.

This clonotype was counted at least ten times. The V gene is TRBV12-3 or TRBV12-4, the J gene TRBJ2-7, with D maybe TRBD1 (6 bases). V was cut by 3 bases and J by 7 bases, with 22 bases left in between. The CDR3 is 16 amino acids. The chain's CDR3 is CASSFPQDSPFGEQYF. CDR3 sequence (DNA): TGTGCCAGCAGTTTTCCCCAGGACAGTCCGTTCGGGGAGCAGTACTTC.

The sample holds many counts of this clonotype. The gene calls are TRBV7-9 and TRBJ1-1; D is possibly TRBD1 (6 bases). V gave up 2 bases and J gave up 1 base, with 17 bases separating them. This CDR3 comprises 17 residues. Germline assignment: CDR1 SEHNR and CDR2 FQNEAQ (reference sequence). The CDR3 bases are TGTGCCAGCAGCTTATCAATCACTACAGGGTCGAACACTGAAGCTTTCTTT. Translated: CASSLSITTGSNTEAFF.

This clonotype was detected ten times or more. The rearrangement uses TRBV28 and TRBJ2-4, with D perhaps TRBD2 (7 bases). The CDR3 is 15 residues long. Germline CDR1 reads MDHEN; CDR2 reads SYDVKM. Deletions cut 7 bases from V and 3 bases from J, with 16 bases between. The DNA for the CDR3 is TGTGCCAGCACCAGCCGGGGGGACAACAAAAACATTCAGTACTTC. Translated, it gives CASTSRGDNKNIQYF.

This clonotype was seen a handful of times. This chain links TRBV19 with TRBJ1-5; D is ambiguous. V gave up 10 bases and J gave up 6 bases, with 16 bases separating them. This CDR3 is 13 amino acids long. Germline-derived CDR1 and CDR2 are LNHDA and SQIVND (reference sequence). CDR3 loop: CATRMGSSQPQHF. In nucleotides, the CDR3 is TGTGCCACCCGGATGGGTTCGAGTCAGCCCCAGCATTTT. Combining the CDR3 with reference TRBV19 and TRBJ1-5 gives the whole variable domain DGGITQSPKYLFRKEGQNVTLSCEQNLNHDAMYWYRQDPGQGLRLIYYSQIVNDFQKGDIAEGYSVSREKKESFPLTVTSAQKNPTAFYLCATRMGSSQPQHFGDGTRLSIL.

This clonotype was seen a handful of times. This chain connects TRBV4-1 to TRBJ2-3, with TRBD2 identical over 14 bases. There are 17 residues in the CDR3. Losses at the gene ends were 6 bases for V and 5 bases for J; bases not matched to a gene: 10. Per the germline V gene, CDR1 is MGHRA and CDR2 is YSYEKL. CDR3 sequence (DNA): TGCGCCAGCAGTCAGGGACTAGCGGGAGTGTTGGGAGATACGCAGTATTTT. It is translated as CASSQGLAGVLGDTQYF.

This clonotype has at least ten counts. V gene TRBV27 combines with J gene TRBJ2-5; D gene unclear. Germline V CDR1 and CDR2: MNHEY, SMNVEV (reference sequence). The CDR3 is 14 residues long. Trimming removed 2 bases from V and 4 bases from J, with 11 bases in between. CDR3 residues: CASSLVGVRETQYF. The CDR3 DNA reads as TGTGCCAGCAGTTTAGTGGGTGTGAGAGAGACCCAGTACTTC.

V gene TRBV7-6 combines with J gene TRBJ2-2; TRBD2 matches 13 bases. This CDR3 contains 19 residues. After removal of 1 base from V and 1 base from J, the junction contained 6 bases not matched to a gene. Germline V gene data show CDR1 as SGHVS and CDR2 as FNYEAQ. CDR3: CASSLGGTSGRGNTGELFF. CDR3 bases: TGTGCCAGCAGCTTAGGAGGAACTAGCGGGAGGGGGAACACCGGGGAGCTGTTTTTT.

This clonotype was counted a few times. This rearrangement joins TRBV20-1 to TRBJ2-5; D might be TRBD1 or TRBD2, each matching 6 bases. V shed 6 bases and J shed 6 bases, with 14 bases lying between them. The CDR3 is 12 amino acids. Germline values: CDR1 DFQATT, CDR2 SNEGSKA (reference sequence). The DNA for the CDR3 is TGCAGTGCAGTGGGGGGCTTCCAGACCCAGTACTTC. Encoded protein: CSAVGGFQTQYF.

The rearrangement links TRBV12-3 or TRBV12-4 to TRBJ2-1; 11 nucleotides match TRBD2. The CDR3 has 15 amino acids. J was trimmed by 9 bases and V by 4 bases; bases with no gene match: 8. The DNA for the CDR3 is TGTGCCAGCAGTTATACGGCTAGCGGGAGGACTGAGCAGTTCTTC. Its protein product is CASSYTASGRTEQFF.

This chain links TRBV20-1 with TRBJ2-2, with D possibly matching TRBD2 (5 bases). Germline V gene lookup returns CDR1 DFQATT and CDR2 SNEGSKA (reference sequence). The V end lost 0 bases, the J end lost 6 bases, and 11 bases lay between the germline ends. This CDR3 is 14 amino acids long. The CDR3: CSARDPGKAGELFF. CDR3 in DNA: TGCAGTGCTAGAGACCCGGGAAAAGCCGGGGAGCTGTTTTTT.

This clonotype was found a few times. Just one base apart from a much larger clone, this may be a read error. The chain links TRBV2 to TRBJ2-1; TRBD2 is a possible D gene (5 bases). CDR3 length: 11 amino acids. The germline gives CDR1 SNHLY, CDR2 FYNNEI. The CDR3, as DNA: TGTGCCAGCAAGCGGTTGAATGAGCGGTTCTTC. This gives the protein CASKRLNERFF. Full variable domain (outside the CDR3, taken from reference TRBV2 and TRBJ2-1): EPEVTQTPSHQVTQMGQEVILRCVPISNHLYFYWYRQILGQKVEFLVSFYNNEISEKSEIFDDQFSVERPDGSNFTLKIRSTKLEDSAMYFCASKRLNERFFGPGTRLTVL.

The genes are TRBV5-1 and TRBJ2-1, with 12 bases lining up with TRBD2. Germline trimming cut 1 base from V and 3 bases from J; bases unmatched to any gene: 11. The CDR3 extends over 19 amino acids. CDR1 is SGHRS and CDR2 is YFSETQ in the germline V gene. Here the CDR3 DNA reads TGCGCCAGCAGCTTGAGTGGACTAGCGGGATCCGCATACTACAATGAGCAGTTCTTC. Encoded protein: CASSLSGLAGSAYYNEQFF.

This clonotype was counted at least ten times. V gene TRBV2 combines with J gene TRBJ1-5; TRBD1 might be the D (6 bases). Between the trimmed V and J ends, which lost 6 bases and 3 bases, there was a span of 15 bases. This CDR3 is built from 15 residues. Germline-derived CDR1 and CDR2 are SNHLY and FYNNEI. The CDR3 DNA sequence: TGTGCCAGCAGGGGTAACAGGGATAACAATCAGCCCCAGCATTTT. It codes for CASRGNRDNNQPQHF. The whole variable domain, filled in from reference TRBV2 and TRBJ1-5, reads EPEVTQTPSHQVTQMGQEVILRCVPISNHLYFYWYRQILGQKVEFLVSFYNNEISEKSEIFDDQFSVERPDGSNFTLKIRSTKLEDSAMYFCASRGNRDNNQPQHFGDGTRLSIL.

The chain carries TRBV20-1 and TRBJ2-5, with 7 positions matching TRBD1. V lost 0 bases to trimming and J lost 3 bases; unmatched junction nucleotides: 4. The CDR3 extends over 14 amino acids. Looked up from germline, CDR1 is DFQATT and CDR2 is SNEGSKA (reference sequence). The CDR3 coding sequence is TGCAGTGCTAGAGATGGACAGGCAGAAGAGACCCAGTACTTC. It translates to CSARDGQAEETQYF.

This clonotype was detected only a few times. This sequence joins TRBV7-2 and TRBJ1-5; no reliable D call. Germline V gene data show CDR1 as SGHTA and CDR2 as FQGNSA. This CDR3 spans 13 amino acids. V was pared by 5 bases and J by 4 bases, with 9 bases between. The CDR3 spells CASSTDWNQPQHF. CDR3 nucleotide sequence: TGTGCCAGCAGCACGGACTGGAATCAGCCCCAGCATTTT.

In this sample, this clonotype turned up many times. The chain has TRBV28 and TRBJ2-7; D is undetermined. V lost 5 bases and J 1 base, leaving 12 bases between the germline ends. Germline V gene data show CDR1 as MDHEN and CDR2 as SYDVKM. This CDR3 region has 14 residues. The CDR3 sequence: CASSRATLSYEQYF. Written as DNA, the CDR3 is TGTGCCAGCAGTCGAGCAACATTGTCCTACGAGCAGTACTTC.